A selection of T cell receptor beta chains follows, all from one sample in a study of PD-1 blockade in classical Hodgkin lymphoma. Profiled with immunoSEQ multiplex PCR; TCRdb holds only in-frame clones, not every one. The sample shows more than 95,000 clones, more than 70% of them seen only once. The sequences come from peripheral blood mononuclear cells (PBMCs), collected before the fourth cycle of nivolumab. The origin of the receptors is a human donor with classical Hodgkin lymphoma. CDR3s include the opening cysteine and the closing phenylalanine or tryptophan. Each record gives: V gene, clone size, D gene, J gene, CDR3 DNA, CDR3 protein. The D gene is left open where the match is weak. Clone size, where shown, is once, few, many, or a class for clones that have expanded.

>TRBV27|few|TRBD2|TRBJ2-1
TGTGCCAGCAGTCCAAACACCGGGACTAGCGGGAGGGCCGGTGTGAGAGGTGAGCAGTTCTTC
CASSPNTGTSGRAGVRGEQFF
>TRBV27|-|-|TRBJ2-7
TGTGCCGCCGGGACTTCCTCCTACGAGCAGTACTTC
CAAGTSSYEQYF
>TRBV9|-|-|TRBJ2-1
TGTGCCAGCAGCGATGACCCGGGAGCGTACAATGAGCAGTTCTTC
CASSDDPGAYNEQFF
>TRBV27|-|-|TRBJ1-4
TGTGCCAGCAGTCCCGGGACCCTTGAAAAACTGTTTTTT
CASSPGTLEKLFF
>TRBV29-1|-|-|TRBJ1-1
TGCAGCGTACGGGACCGGAACTCTGAAGCTTTCTTT
CSVRDRNSEAFF
>TRBV6-5|-|-|TRBJ1-2
TGTGCCAGCAGTTACTCGAGGGGGGCTAACTATGGCTACACCTTC
CASSYSRGANYGYTF
>TRBV4-1|-|-|TRBJ2-3
TGCGCCAGCAGCCAAGTTGGACGGGGCGCAGATACGCAGTATTTT
CASSQVGRGADTQYF
>TRBV29-1|-|TRBD1|TRBJ1-4
TGCAGCGTTACGGAGGGGGCGACTAATGAAAAACTGTTTTTT
CSVTEGATNEKLFF
>TRBV6-4|once|-|TRBJ1-1
TGTGCCAGCAGTGACAGGGGAATTACTGAAGCTTTCTTT
CASSDRGITEAFF
>TRBV18|-|-|TRBJ2-7
TGTGCCAGCTCACCAGGTCTCACTTCCTACGAGCAGTACTTC
CASSPGLTSYEQYF
>TRBV6-5|-|-|TRBJ1-2
TGTGCCAGCAGTTACTCGATATATGGCTACACCTTC
CASSYSIYGYTF
>TRBV7-9|-|TRBD1|TRBJ1-2
TGTGCCAGCAGCCATGGACAGGGATCGGGCTATGGCTACACCTTC
CASSHGQGSGYGYTF